The 12 T cell receptor beta chains reported below all come from one sample, sequenced in a study of T cells after yellow fever vaccination (dated by TCRdb to between 2017 and 2020). The treatment or condition label, as the study defines it: live attenuated yellow fever vaccine strain. The method behind the library was 5' RACE. Sequencing relied on an Illumina HiSeq 2500. TCRdb reran the public reads through fastp at Q25 and MiXCR, keeping productive beta chains. For every CDR3 protein sequence, its rows merge into one entry that carries the most common genes and DNA. This sample lists 50,000 or so distinct CDR3 sequences; around 7% were detected once. The ten largest account for approximately 41% of the sample. This specimen was CD8+ T cells sorted from PBMCs, taken on the day of the first yellow fever vaccination. The source of these receptors is a man aged 18-30 years who received the YFV17D yellow fever vaccine.

There are a few counts of this clonotype. CDR3 nucleotide sequence: TGTGCCAGCAGCTATTTTTCTCGTGCAGAAGCTTTCTTT. Translation: CASSYFSRAEAFF. J is TRBJ1-1 and V is TRBV7-3; D is uncertain. The CDR3 totals 13 residues. The germline CDR1 and CDR2 sequences are SGHTA and FQGTGA. Trimming removed 4 bases at V and 8 bases at J, with 14 bases between.

The chain carries TRBV5-1 and TRBJ1-1, with no clear D. The germline V gene encodes CDR1 SGHRS and CDR2 YFSETQ. The V and J ends lost 2 bases and 0 bases respectively, with 8 bases between them. The CDR3 consists of 14 residues. The CDR3 sequence is CASSLMGMNTEAFF. CDR3 DNA sequence: TGCGCCAGCAGCTTAATGGGGATGAACACTGAAGCTTTCTTT.

This clonotype was detected ten times or more. J is TRBJ2-2 and V is TRBV4-1, with 9 bases fitting TRBD1. The CDR3 runs 15 residues. V dropped 4 bases and J dropped 4; count of bases not matched to a gene: 4. CDR1 MGHRA and CDR2 YSYEKL come from the germline V gene. CDR3 sequence: CASSPTGGLTGELFF. The CDR3 nucleotides read TGCGCCAGCAGCCCCACAGGGGGCCTCACCGGGGAGCTGTTTTTT.

The V gene is TRBV20-1, the J gene TRBJ1-5, with 8 bases matching TRBD1. Germline V gene sequence: CDR1 DFQATT, CDR2 SNEGSKA (reference sequence). The CDR3 runs to 15 residues. The V gene end was trimmed by 6 bases and the J gene end by 1 base; junction bases not matched to a gene: 8. CDR3 sequence reads: CSAKPTGESNQPQHF. In DNA, the CDR3 is TGCAGTGCAAAACCGACAGGGGAGAGCAATCAGCCCCAGCATTTT.

This clonotype was observed a handful of times. The J gene is TRBJ2-2, the V gene TRBV25-1; TRBD1 agrees at 11 bases. Germline V gene lookup returns CDR1 MGHDK and CDR2 SYGVNS. V lost 5 bases, J lost 7 bases, and 3 bases stayed unmatched. This CDR3 has 14 amino acids. This CDR3 is CASSRDRGSGELFF. The CDR3 DNA sequence: TGTGCCAGCAGTAGGGACAGGGGGAGCGGGGAGCTGTTTTTT. Supplemented by reference TRBV25-1 and TRBJ2-2, the full variable domain reads EADIYQTPRYLVIGTGKKITLECSQTMGHDKMYWYQQDPGMELHLIHYSYGVNSTEKGDLSSESTVSRIRTEHFPLTLESARPSHTSQYLCASSRDRGSGELFFGEGSRLTVL.

This clonotype was picked up many times. This chain uses TRBV7-9 with TRBJ2-1; D is ambiguous. CDR1 SEHNR and CDR2 FQNEAQ come from the germline V gene (reference sequence). The CDR3 contains 12 residues. The germline V and J ends were trimmed by 1 base and 8 bases, with 6 bases remaining between them. CDR3 nucleotide sequence: TGTGCCAGCAGCTTAGGGGTCGATGAGCAGTTCTTC. Protein: CASSLGVDEQFF. The complete variable domain, with remaining parts taken from reference TRBV7-9 and TRBJ2-1, reads DTGVSQNPRHKITKRGQNVTFRCDPISEHNRLYWYRQTLGQGPEFLTYFQNEAQLEKSRLLSDRFSAERPKGSFSTLEIQRTEQGDSAMYLCASSLGVDEQFFGPGTRLTVL.

This clonotype appeared a few times. The V and J genes are TRBV4-3 and TRBJ2-1; D is unclear. The CDR3 is made up of 15 amino acids. The germline V gene encodes CDR1 LGHNA and CDR2 YSLEER. Trimming took off 2 bases at V and 7 bases at J, with 15 bases between the two ends. This CDR3 reads CASSQFKREVNEQFF. The CDR3 DNA sequence: TGCGCCAGCAGCCAATTCAAGCGAGAGGTTAATGAGCAGTTCTTC.

This clonotype was seen more than once but under ten times. The V call is TRBV27, the J call TRBJ2-1; D not certain. Per the germline V gene, CDR1 is MNHEY and CDR2 is SMNVEV (reference sequence). V gave up 0 bases and J gave up 7 bases, with 13 bases separating them. This CDR3 is built from 15 residues. The CDR3 DNA sequence: TGTGCCAGCAGTTTATCTCTACTGATAAATAATGAGCAGTTCTTC. It translates to CASSLSLLINNEQFF.

This clonotype was observed a few times. The gene calls are TRBV7-9 and TRBJ2-3; D tentatively reads TRBD1 or TRBD2 (5 bases each). The CDR3 has 14 amino acids. Germline CDR1 is SEHNR and CDR2 is FQNEAQ (reference sequence). V was shortened by 7 bases and J by 2 bases, with 13 bases between the two germline ends. As DNA, the CDR3 is TGTGCCAGCATCCCCGGGGCTAACACAGATACGCAGTATTTT. The encoded protein is CASIPGANTDTQYF.

This clonotype appeared many times. This rearrangement joins TRBV27 to TRBJ1-5; the D gene is possibly TRBD1 (5 bases). Trimming pared 6 bases from V and 2 bases from J, leaving 8 bases between. The CDR3 covers 13 residues. CDR1 is MNHEY and CDR2 is SMNVEV in the germline V gene (reference sequence). The CDR3: CASRGEGNQPQHF. In DNA, the CDR3 is TGTGCCAGCAGGGGGGAGGGCAATCAGCCCCAGCATTTT.

Ten or more counts support this clonotype. The chain is built from TRBV5-1 and TRBJ2-2, with 11 bases matching TRBD2. V gave up 4 bases and J gave up 0 bases; unmatched junction bases: 5. This CDR3 comprises 17 residues. The germline V gene has CDR1 SGHRS and CDR2 YFSETQ. In nucleotides, the CDR3 is TGCGCCAGCAGCCCGCCGGGACTAGCGGCGAACACCGGGGAGCTGTTTTTT. Amino acids: CASSPPGLAANTGELFF.

The V gene is TRBV19, the J gene TRBJ2-1; a possible D gene is TRBD2 (7 bases). The CDR3 spans 17 residues. The V gene lost 5 bases and the J gene lost 3 bases, with 20 bases spanning the gap. In germline, CDR1 is LNHDA, CDR2 SQIVND (reference sequence). CDR3 DNA sequence: TGTGCCAGTAGTCGCGGGGGCCCCGGAGGGGGCTACAATGAGCAGTTCTTC. This translates into CASSRGGPGGGYNEQFF.